The source of this T cell receptor beta chain is a study of early stage breast cancer tumors. About the research overall: Most invasive tumors, about 70% of the 16, were ER+/PR+/HER2-.

General study results and limits: Tumors had approximately 2.5-fold higher T cell density than normal breast.

Note on this clone: Its antigen is still unknown.

Assay: immunoSEQ multiplex PCR; the TCRdb copy retains only in-frame clones and omits some. This sample yields about 48,000 clones, of which roughly 83% are seen a single time; 1.1% to 1.5% belongs to the top ten. Trimming removed 11 bases at V and 6 bases at J, with 17 bases between. CDR3 size: 12 residues. Per the germline V gene, CDR1 is ENHRY and CDR2 is SYGVKD. This receptor was identified in a person aged 45 to 59 with breast cancer. Sequenced material: blood. V gene TRBV10-3 combines with J gene TRBJ2-7; TRBD1 or TRBD2 may be the D gene (5 bases each). The CDR3 DNA is TGTGCCGGGGGACCGCCAAACCTCGAGCAGTACTTC. This gives the protein CAGGPPNLEQYF.